This TCR beta chain emerged from a study of human T cells and chemical hapten exposure. Study outcomes and limitations: Expanded TCRs created a significantly greater count of big CDR3 similarity clusters than controls did.

TCRdb reprocessed the RACE reads via MiXCR and lists one record per CDR3 protein. The sample lists 80,000 to 100,000 distinct CDR3 sequences; 27% were seen once. This sample's time point: patch test 3, about 24 weeks after DPC sensitization. The treatment denotes: therapeutic diphenylcyclopropenone sensitization with weekly scalp DPC. With regard to this clonotype: Antigen unknown.

CDR1 and CDR2 from the germline V gene are SGHVS and FQNEAQ. CDR3 length: 12 residues. V was clipped by 2 bases and J by 4 bases, with 4 bases between them. This specimen was whole blood, taken in connection with sensitization to the hapten diphenylcyclopropenone (DPC). The V gene is TRBV7-8, the J gene TRBJ2-3; D is unclear. The TCR originated in a middle-aged man with alopecia areata. Some clones in this sample may be carry-over from other donors' samples. CDR3 bases: TGTGCCAGCAGCTTAATTTCAGATACGCAGTATTTT. Protein sequence: CASSLISDTQYF.